This entry lists 4 T cell receptor beta chains sequenced from one sample in a study of T cell changes during pregnancy in multiple sclerosis. Profiling relied on immunoSEQ multiplex PCR, and the TCRdb table lists in-frame clones only, not all of them. Among 70,000 to 95,000 clones, over 80% were seen once, and the ten largest hold around 4%. The sequencing here drew on peripheral blood, taken in the first trimester of pregnancy. These receptors came from a female donor with multiple sclerosis, enrolled in a pregnancy study.

The J gene is TRBJ2-1, the V gene TRBV25-1; TRBD1 matches at 9 bases. The CDR3 sequence is 15 residues long. After removal of 4 bases from V and 6 bases from J, the junction contained 7 bases not matched to a gene. Germline V gene lookup returns CDR1 MGHDK and CDR2 SYGVNS. CDR3 nucleotides: TGTGCCAGCAGTGCTTGGGGACAGGGCGGCAATGAGCAGTTCTTC. Amino acids: CASSAWGQGGNEQFF.

The chain employs TRBV7-6 and TRBJ2-7; 10 bases map to TRBD1. This CDR3 region has 17 residues. After removal of 0 bases from V and 4 bases from J, the junction contained 9 bases not matched to a gene. Germline CDR1 is SGHVS and CDR2 is FNYEAQ. The CDR3 spells CASSLALGTGDLYEQYF. CDR3 DNA sequence: TGTGCCAGCAGCTTAGCGCTAGGGACAGGGGATTTATACGAGCAGTACTTC. The full variable domain, rest sourced from reference TRBV7-6 and TRBJ2-7, is GAGVSQSPRYKVTKRGQDVALRCDPISGHVSLYWYRQALGQGPEFLTYFNYEAQQDKSGLPNDRFSAERPEGSISTLTIQRTEQRDSAMYRCASSLALGTGDLYEQYFGPGTRLTVT.

The chain links TRBV11-2 to TRBJ2-7; D is possibly TRBD1 (5 bases). CDR1 SGHAT and CDR2 FQNNGV come from the germline V gene. The V and J ends lost 6 bases and 3 bases respectively, with 15 bases between them. The CDR3 runs to 14 residues. The CDR3 bases are TGTGCCAGCAGGGGGCTGGGTAGGTTCTACGAGCAGTACTTC. As protein: CASRGLGRFYEQYF.

V is TRBV2 and J is TRBJ1-2; 9 nucleotides line up with TRBD1. The CDR3 has 15 amino acids. Germline V gene lookup returns CDR1 SNHLY and CDR2 FYNNEI. V shed 4 bases and J 8 bases; nucleotides not matched to a gene: 11. CDR3 in DNA: TGTGCCAGCAGTGCCCCGGACAGGGGTTCATTCGGCTACACCTTC. It encodes CASSAPDRGSFGYTF.